This T cell receptor beta chain derives from a study of shared clonotypes between healthy human individuals. CDR3 length equals 17 residues. Germline assignment: CDR1 MNHEY and CDR2 SMNVEV (reference sequence). Losses at the gene ends were 6 bases for V and 1 base for J; bases not matched to a gene: 12. TCRdb keeps only in-frame clones here, not all; method: immunoSEQ multiplex PCR. In the table there are roughly 2,000,000 clones, about 95% of which are singletons. Terminally differentiated effector memory CD45RA+ cells were excluded by CCR7 positive selection of CD45RO-negative cells. The V and J genes are TRBV27 and TRBJ2-3; 8 bases agree with TRBD1. The sequenced material came from naive CD8+ T cells sorted from blood. This clonotype originated in a man aged 18 to 29 in good health. The CDR3 is CASSLVAPGGGTDTQYF. The CDR3 nucleotides read TGTGCCAGCAGCCTCGTGGCCCCAGGGGGCGGCACAGATACGCAGTATTTT.